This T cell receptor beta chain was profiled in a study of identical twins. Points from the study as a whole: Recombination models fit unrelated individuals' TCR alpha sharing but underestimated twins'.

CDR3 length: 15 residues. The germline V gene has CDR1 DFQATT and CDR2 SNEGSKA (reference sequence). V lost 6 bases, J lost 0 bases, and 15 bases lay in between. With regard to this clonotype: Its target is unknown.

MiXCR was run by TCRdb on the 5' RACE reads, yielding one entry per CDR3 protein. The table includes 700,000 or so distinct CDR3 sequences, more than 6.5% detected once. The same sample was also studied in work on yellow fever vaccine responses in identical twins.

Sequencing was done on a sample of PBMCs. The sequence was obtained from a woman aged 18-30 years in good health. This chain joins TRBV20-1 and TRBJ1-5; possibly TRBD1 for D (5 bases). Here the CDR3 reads CSALDRRNSNQPQHF. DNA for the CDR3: TGCAGTGCCCTAGACAGAAGAAATAGCAATCAGCCCCAGCATTTT.